Listed here is a single T cell receptor (beta chain). The antigen remains undetermined. The data were obtained in a study of PD-1 blockade in classical Hodgkin lymphoma. TCRdb's copy holds only in-frame clones and misses some; the assay was immunoSEQ multiplex PCR. Of 10,000 to 15,000 clones listed, 65% to 85% are singletons. With no exception, relapse followed autologous stem cell transplantation in all patients, and brentuximab vedotin exposure varied. Patients reached a best response of complete response, partial response or progressive disease. Study results and caveats: Reasons behind the repertoire differences stay unclear, perhaps disease activity or earlier therapy.

The clonotype comes from a human donor with classical Hodgkin lymphoma. The material was peripheral blood mononuclear cells (PBMCs), obtained at baseline.

CDR3 nucleotides: TGTGCCAGCAGCTTAGGACGGATACTAGCCAAAAACATTCAGTACTTC. It codes for CASSLGRILAKNIQYF. The rearrangement links TRBV7-2 to TRBJ2-4; no reliable D call. Germline V gene sequence: CDR1 SGHTA, CDR2 FQGNSA. The CDR3 is made up of 16 amino acids. Trimming removed 1 base at V and 0 bases at J, with 10 bases between.